This T cell receptor beta chain emerged from a study of cytomegalovirus exposure and HLA in healthy donors. Study-wide points: TCR beta sequences reportedly predicted the HLA-A and HLA-B alleles of most subjects accurately.

PCR was performed using 60 Vbeta and 13 Jbeta primers. Sequencing was performed with immunoSEQ multiplex PCR; in TCRdb, only in-frame clones are kept and a portion is missing. The sample records 130,000 to 150,000 clones, roughly 80% being singletons. CDR1 is LNHNV and CDR2 is YYDKDF in the germline V gene (reference sequence). Trimming removed 3 bases at V and 7 bases at J, with 13 bases between. The CDR3 length is 13 residues. To note about this clone: Its antigen is unidentified.

When sampled, the donors appeared nominally healthy, though they likely had unrecorded immune exposures. The sample consisted of PBMCs. J is TRBJ2-7 and V is TRBV15; possible D gene TRBD2, 5 bases. The clonotype originates from a middle-aged man in good health and CMV-seropositive. The chain's CDR3 is CATSRDGPGEQYF. DNA for the CDR3: TGTGCCACCAGCAGGGACGGCCCGGGAGAGCAGTACTTC.